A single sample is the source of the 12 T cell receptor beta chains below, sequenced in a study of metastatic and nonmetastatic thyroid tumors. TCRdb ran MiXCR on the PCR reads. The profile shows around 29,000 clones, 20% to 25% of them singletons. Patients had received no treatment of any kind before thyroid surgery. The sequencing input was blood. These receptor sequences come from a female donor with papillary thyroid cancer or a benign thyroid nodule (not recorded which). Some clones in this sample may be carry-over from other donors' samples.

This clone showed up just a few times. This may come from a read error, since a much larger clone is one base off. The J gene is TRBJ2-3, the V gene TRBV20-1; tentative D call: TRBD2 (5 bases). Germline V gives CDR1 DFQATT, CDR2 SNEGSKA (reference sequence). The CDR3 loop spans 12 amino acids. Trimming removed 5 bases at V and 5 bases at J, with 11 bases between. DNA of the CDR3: TGCAGTGCTGGAGGACTCCAAGATACGCAGTATTTT. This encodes CSAGGLQDTQYF.

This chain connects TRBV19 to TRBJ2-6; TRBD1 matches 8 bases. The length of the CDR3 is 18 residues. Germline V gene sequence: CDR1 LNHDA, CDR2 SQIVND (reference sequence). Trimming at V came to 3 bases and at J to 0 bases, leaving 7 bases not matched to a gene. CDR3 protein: CASSIGTGGISGANVLTF. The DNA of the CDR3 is TGTGCCAGTAGTATCGGAACAGGGGGTATCTCTGGGGCCAACGTCCTGACTTTC.

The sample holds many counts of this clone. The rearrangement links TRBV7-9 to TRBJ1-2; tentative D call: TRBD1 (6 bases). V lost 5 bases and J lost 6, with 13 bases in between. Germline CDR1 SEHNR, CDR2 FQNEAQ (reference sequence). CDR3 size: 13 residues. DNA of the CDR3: TGTGCCAGCAGCCCTGCAGGGGCAAATGGCTACACCTTC. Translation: CASSPAGANGYTF.

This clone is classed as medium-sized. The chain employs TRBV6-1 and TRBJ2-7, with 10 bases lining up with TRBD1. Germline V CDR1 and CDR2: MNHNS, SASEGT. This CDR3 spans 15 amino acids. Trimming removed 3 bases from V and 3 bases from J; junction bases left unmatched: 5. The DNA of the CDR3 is TGTGCCAGCAGTGAGGGGACAGGGGAAGGCTACGAGCAGTACTTC. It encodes CASSEGTGEGYEQYF.

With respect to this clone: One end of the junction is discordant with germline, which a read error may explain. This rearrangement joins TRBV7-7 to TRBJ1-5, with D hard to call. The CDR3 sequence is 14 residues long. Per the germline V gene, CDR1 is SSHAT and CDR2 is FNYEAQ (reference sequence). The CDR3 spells CASSLAAGNQPQHF. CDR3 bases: TGTGCTAGCAGCTTAGCGGCGGGCAATCAGCCCCAGCATTTT.

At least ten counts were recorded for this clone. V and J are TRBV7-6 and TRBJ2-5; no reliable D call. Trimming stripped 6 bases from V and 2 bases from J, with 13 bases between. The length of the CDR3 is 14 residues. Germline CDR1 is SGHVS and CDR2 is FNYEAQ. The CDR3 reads CASRGWSQQETQYF. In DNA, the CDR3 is TGTGCCAGCAGGGGATGGAGCCAGCAAGAGACCCAGTACTTC.

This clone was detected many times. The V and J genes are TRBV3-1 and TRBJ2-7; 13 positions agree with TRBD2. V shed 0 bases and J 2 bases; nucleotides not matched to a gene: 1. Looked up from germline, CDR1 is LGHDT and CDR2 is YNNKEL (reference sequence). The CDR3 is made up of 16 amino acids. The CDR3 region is CASSQDGTSGTYEQYF. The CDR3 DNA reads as TGTGCCAGCAGCCAAGATGGGACTAGCGGGACCTACGAGCAGTACTTC.

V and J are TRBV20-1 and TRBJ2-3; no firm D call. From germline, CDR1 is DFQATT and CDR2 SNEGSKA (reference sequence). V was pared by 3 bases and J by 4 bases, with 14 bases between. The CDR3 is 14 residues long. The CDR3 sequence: CSARAPSSPDTQYF. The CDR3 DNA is TGCAGTGCTAGGGCCCCTTCGAGCCCAGATACGCAGTATTTT.

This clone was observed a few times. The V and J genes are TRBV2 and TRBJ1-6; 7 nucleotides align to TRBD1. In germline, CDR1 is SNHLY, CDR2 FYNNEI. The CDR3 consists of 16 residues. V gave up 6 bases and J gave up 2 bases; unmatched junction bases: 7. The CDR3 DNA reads TGTGCCAGCAGGGGGGATCAGGGGGCCTATAATTCACCCCTCCACTTT. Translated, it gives CASRGDQGAYNSPLHF.

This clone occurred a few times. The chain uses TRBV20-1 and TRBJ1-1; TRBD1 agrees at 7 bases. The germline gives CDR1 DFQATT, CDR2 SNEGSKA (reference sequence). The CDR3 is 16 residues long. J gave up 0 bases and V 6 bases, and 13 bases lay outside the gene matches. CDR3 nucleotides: TGCAGTGCCCAAGACAGGGAAGTAACGGTGAACACTGAAGCTTTCTTT. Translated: CSAQDREVTVNTEAFF.

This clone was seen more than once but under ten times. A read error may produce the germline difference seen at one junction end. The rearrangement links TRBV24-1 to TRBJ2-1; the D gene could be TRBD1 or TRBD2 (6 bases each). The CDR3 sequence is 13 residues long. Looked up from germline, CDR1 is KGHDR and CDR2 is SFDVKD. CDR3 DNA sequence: TGTGCCACCAGTGGCCCGGGGGCGAACGAGCACTTCTTC. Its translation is CATSGPGANEHFF.

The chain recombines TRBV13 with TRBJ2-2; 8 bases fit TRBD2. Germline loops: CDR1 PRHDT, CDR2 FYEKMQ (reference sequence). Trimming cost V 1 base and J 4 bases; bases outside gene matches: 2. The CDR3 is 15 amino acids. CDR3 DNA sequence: TGTGCCAGCAGCTTAGCGGGGGGGATCACCGGGGAGCTGTTTTTT. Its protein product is CASSLAGGITGELFF. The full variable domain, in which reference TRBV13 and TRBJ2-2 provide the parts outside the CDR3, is AAGVIQSPRHLIKEKRETATLKCYPIPRHDTVYWYQQGPGQDPQFLISFYEKMQSDKGSIPDRFSAQQFSDYHSELNMSSLELGDSALYFCASSLAGGITGELFFGEGSRLTVL.